The 25 T cell receptor beta chains given below trace back to one sample, sequenced in a study of early T cells in non-severe SARS-CoV-2 infection. TCRdb ran MiXCR on the 5' RACE reads and lists one entry per CDR3 protein. Seen here are 30,000 to 40,000 distinct CDR3 sequences, roughly 6.6% observed once, and the top ten hold 10% to 15%. This material consisted of whole blood, taken at baseline. Receptors originate from an adult who was a healthcare worker with PCR-confirmed SARS-CoV-2 infection or an uninfected control (not recorded which).

The sample holds a few counts of this clonotype. The CDR3 is CASSTRQGHTDTQYF. The CDR3, as DNA: TGTGCCAGCAGCACCCGACAGGGGCACACAGATACGCAGTATTTT. The gene calls are TRBV7-3 and TRBJ2-3; TRBD1 agrees at 8 bases. This CDR3 has 15 residues. V gave up 5 bases and J gave up 2 bases; unmatched junction bases: 6. Germline assignment: CDR1 SGHTA and CDR2 FQGTGA.

This clonotype showed up many times. The chain links TRBV20-1 to TRBJ2-5; TRBD2 matches 8 bases. The CDR3 has 14 amino acids. The trim removed 1 base at V and 2 bases at J, leaving 3 bases unmatched. The V gene's germline CDR1 is DFQATT and CDR2 SNEGSKA (reference sequence). CDR3 bases: TGCAGTGCTAGAGTTAGCGGGAAGCAAGAGACCCAGTACTTC. Translated, it gives CSARVSGKQETQYF.

This clonotype was seen repeatedly, ten times or more. The chain's CDR3 is CASRRLWTGGRTEAFF. As DNA, the CDR3 is TGTGCCAGCAGACGACTTTGGACAGGGGGAAGGACTGAAGCTTTCTTT. J is TRBJ1-1 and V is TRBV3-1; 10 nucleotides match TRBD1. Unmatched junction bases numbered 12, after V lost 6 bases and J lost 5 bases. CDR3 length equals 16 residues. CDR1 is LGHDT and CDR2 is YNNKEL in the germline V gene (reference sequence).

This clonotype was picked up a small number of times. The chain recombines TRBV29-1 with TRBJ1-6; D is undetermined. CDR1 SQVTM and CDR2 ANQGSEA come from the germline V gene. Trimming cost V 6 bases and J 0 bases, with 6 bases left between them. The CDR3 length is 13 residues. CDR3 nucleotides: TGCAGCGTGCAGAGCTCCTATAATTCACCCCTCCACTTT. This gives the protein CSVQSSYNSPLHF.

This clonotype was picked up a small number of times. The chain links TRBV4-1 to TRBJ2-2; possibly TRBD1 for D (7 bases). Germline V gene lookup returns CDR1 MGHRA and CDR2 YSYEKL. CDR3 size: 15 residues. Between the trimmed V and J ends, which lost 4 bases and 9 bases, there was a span of 18 bases. The CDR3 nucleotides are TGCGCCAGCAGCCTAACCGCAGGGGGACTCCGGGAGCTGTTTTTT. Its translation: CASSLTAGGLRELFF.

The rearrangement joins TRBV6-2 or TRBV6-3 to TRBJ2-3; 9 bases align to TRBD1. Germline loops: CDR1 MNHEY, CDR2 SVGEGT. The CDR3 has 15 amino acids. The junction had 6 bases not matched to a gene; V was cut back by 2 bases and J by 6 bases. The DNA for the CDR3 is TGTGCCAGCAGTTACGACAGGGGGAACGGGGATACGCAGTATTTT. Its protein product is CASSYDRGNGDTQYF.

This clonotype was recorded a few times. The genes are TRBV7-2 and TRBJ2-1; TRBD1 is a possible D gene (5 bases). V dropped 7 bases and J dropped 4 bases, with 20 bases sitting between them. Germline loops: CDR1 SGHTA, CDR2 FQGNSA. The CDR3 sequence is 16 residues long. The CDR3 reads CASNYLPQGVYNEQFF. The CDR3 DNA sequence: TGTGCCAGCAACTATCTCCCCCAAGGGGTGTACAATGAGCAGTTCTTC.

This clonotype was observed many times. This chain uses TRBV12-3 or TRBV12-4 with TRBJ1-1; D is perhaps TRBD1 (6 bases). Trimming pared 6 bases from V and 1 base from J, leaving 12 bases between. This CDR3 region has 14 residues. The CDR3: CASRPRTANTEAFF. CDR3 bases: TGTGCCAGCAGACCTAGGACAGCGAACACTGAAGCTTTCTTT.

This clonotype has at least ten counts. The genes are TRBV20-1 and TRBJ2-1, with D tentatively TRBD2 (5 bases). The CDR3 is made up of 14 amino acids. V was pared by 5 bases and J by 0 bases, with 11 bases between. CDR1 and CDR2 from the germline V gene are DFQATT and SNEGSKA (reference sequence). CDR3: CSAPGILSYNEQFF. CDR3 coding DNA: TGCAGTGCTCCCGGGATTCTCTCCTACAATGAGCAGTTCTTC.

The V gene is TRBV5-4, the J gene TRBJ2-7; tentatively, D is TRBD2 (6 bases). With 4 bases removed from V and 0 bases from J, the gap between germline ends came to 14 bases. Germline V lookup: CDR1 SGHNT, CDR2 YYREEE (reference sequence). The CDR3 is 15 amino acids. The CDR3 region is CASSVAGLSSYEQYF. In DNA, the CDR3 is TGTGCCAGCAGCGTGGCGGGACTGAGCTCCTACGAGCAGTACTTC.

This chain connects TRBV15 to TRBJ2-7; weak D call: TRBD2 (6 bases). CDR3 length equals 14 residues. The germline CDR1 and CDR2 sequences are LNHNV and YYDKDF (reference sequence). CDR3 in amino acids: CATGREAGRYEQYV. The DNA of the CDR3 is TGTGCCACCGGCAGAGAAGCAGGGAGGTACGAGCAGTACGTC.

The chain couples TRBV6-4 to TRBJ2-1, with no clear D. The CDR3 spans 13 residues. Germline V CDR1 and CDR2: MRHNA, SNTAGT. V was clipped by 6 bases and J by 5 bases, with 11 bases between them. CDR3 nucleotides: TGTGCCAGCAGCACTACCCCGAACAATGAGCAGTTCTTC. This translates into CASSTTPNNEQFF.

This clonotype has just a few counts. The chain uses TRBV28 and TRBJ2-6; the D gene is possibly TRBD1 (5 bases). The CDR3 is 19 residues long. The germline CDR1 and CDR2 sequences are MDHEN and SYDVKM. Trimming took 4 bases from V and 0 from J, leaving 19 bases between them. The CDR3 DNA reads TGTGCCAGCAGTTCCTCTGGACAACCCAAGCGCTCTGGGGCCAACGTCCTGACTTTC. Protein sequence: CASSSSGQPKRSGANVLTF.

Ten or more counts support this clonotype. J is TRBJ2-6 and V is TRBV10-3, with unresolved D. The CDR3 covers 15 residues. V was clipped by 10 bases and J by 0 bases, with 13 bases between them. Germline CDR1 is ENHRY and CDR2 is SYGVKD. The CDR3 spells CATHQSLSGANVLTF. The CDR3 bases are TGTGCCACACACCAGAGCCTCTCTGGGGCCAACGTCCTGACTTTC.

The chain couples TRBV25-1 to TRBJ2-5; D is tentatively TRBD1 or TRBD2 (5 bases each). The CDR3 runs to 14 residues. Germline V gene data show CDR1 as MGHDK and CDR2 as SYGVNS. Trimming shortened V by 2 bases and J by 5 bases, and 12 bases separated the two germline ends. CDR3 sequence reads: CASSERDRRETQYF. CDR3 nucleotide sequence: TGTGCCAGCAGTGAACGGGACCGGAGGGAGACCCAGTACTTC.

There are a few counts of this clonotype. The chain carries TRBV11-2 and TRBJ1-6; a possible D gene is TRBD1 (6 bases). The CDR3 totals 16 residues. V lost 0 bases and J 6 bases, leaving 12 bases between the germline ends. Germline V lookup: CDR1 SGHAT, CDR2 FQNNGV. The CDR3 reads CASSLDQQGLNSPLHF. CDR3 nucleotide sequence: TGTGCCAGCAGCTTAGATCAACAGGGTCTTAATTCACCCCTCCACTTT.

This clonotype has a handful of counts. The chain carries TRBV20-1 and TRBJ1-1; no clear D gene. In germline, CDR1 is DFQATT, CDR2 SNEGSKA (reference sequence). The V end lost 3 bases, the J end lost 3 bases, and 11 bases lay between the germline ends. The CDR3 is 13 amino acids. CDR3 DNA sequence: TGCAGTGCTAGCGGTGCAGCGGACACTGAAGCTTTCTTT. As protein: CSASGAADTEAFF.

The chain employs TRBV7-6 and TRBJ2-2, with D possibly TRBD2 on 5 matching bases. V dropped 3 bases and J dropped 5 bases, with 7 bases sitting between them. The CDR3 contains 13 residues. The germline V gene has CDR1 SGHVS and CDR2 FNYEAQ. CDR3 sequence (DNA): TGTGCCAGCAGCTTCCGCGGGACCGGGGAGCTGTTTTTT. It translates to CASSFRGTGELFF.

This clonotype has at least ten counts. The J gene is TRBJ2-1, the V gene TRBV5-1; D might be TRBD1 or TRBD2, each matching 7 bases. CDR1 is SGHRS and CDR2 is YFSETQ in the germline V gene. The length of the CDR3 is 16 residues. V shed 4 bases and J shed 4 bases, with 18 bases lying between them. CDR3 in DNA: TGCGCCAGCAGCCCAGGGGGGGCGGGAATATACAATGAGCAGTTCTTC. Protein: CASSPGGAGIYNEQFF.

This clonotype has at least ten counts. The chain uses TRBV7-2 and TRBJ2-1, with 7 bases lining up with TRBD2. Germline loops: CDR1 SGHTA, CDR2 FQGNSA. V lost 5 bases and J lost 4; bases outside the gene matches: 11. This CDR3 region has 16 residues. The CDR3 loop reads CASSPPGGAVYNEQFF. DNA of the CDR3: TGTGCCAGCAGCCCCCCGGGAGGTGCGGTGTACAATGAGCAGTTCTTC.

This sequence joins TRBV7-2 and TRBJ1-2, with 7 nucleotides matching TRBD1. The germline V gene encodes CDR1 SGHTA and CDR2 FQGNSA. Unmatched junction bases numbered 13, after V lost 4 bases and J lost 8 bases. The CDR3 has 15 residues. In DNA, the CDR3 is TGTGCCAGCAGCTCTCGCCCCGGACAGGTAGAAGGCTACACCTTC. The encoded protein is CASSSRPGQVEGYTF.

This clonotype occurred many times. CDR3 bases: TGTGCCAGCAGCCGAATTGACAGGGGGGATGAGCAGTTCTTC. Its translation: CASSRIDRGDEQFF. The genes are TRBV13 and TRBJ2-1; 9 bases map to TRBD1. In germline, CDR1 is PRHDT, CDR2 FYEKMQ (reference sequence). The V segment lost 5 bases and the J segment 8 bases; nucleotides outside the gene matches: 7. The CDR3 has 14 amino acids.

This clonotype has a count of ten or more. The CDR3 is CASSRGQLYEQYF. In nucleotides, the CDR3 is TGTGCCAGCAGCAGGGGACAGCTATACGAGCAGTACTTC. The gene calls are TRBV28 and TRBJ2-7; 7 positions agree with TRBD1. Trimming cost V 6 bases and J 4 bases; bases outside gene matches: 6. The CDR3 is 13 residues long. The germline gives CDR1 MDHEN, CDR2 SYDVKM.

The V call is TRBV7-2, the J call TRBJ1-1; 7 bases map to TRBD1. Germline V gene sequence: CDR1 SGHTA, CDR2 FQGNSA. J gave up 4 bases and V 5 bases, and 7 bases lay outside the gene matches. CDR3 size: 14 residues. CDR3 in DNA: TGTGCCAGCAGCCCAGACAGGGTAGGCACTGAAGCTTTCTTT. The encoded protein is CASSPDRVGTEAFF.

This clonotype was found many times. This chain uses TRBV28 with TRBJ2-3, with 8 bases fitting TRBD1. Germline CDR1 MDHEN, CDR2 SYDVKM. V trimming: 5 bases; J trimming: 5 bases; junction bases outside the gene matches: 27. There are 21 residues in the CDR3. The CDR3 region has the DNA TGTGCCAGCAGTACCCCCAACGGGGTAATCGGACAGGGAAGTTTAGTAGATACGCAGTATTTT. Translation: CASSTPNGVIGQGSLVDTQYF. Complete variable domain (other parts from reference TRBV28 and TRBJ2-3): DVKVTQSSRYLVKRTGEKVFLECVQDMDHENMFWYRQDPGLGLRLIYFSYDVKMKEKGDIPEGYSVSREKKERFSLILESASTNQTSMYLCASSTPNGVIGQGSLVDTQYFGPGTRLTVL.